Below, 7 T cell receptor beta chains from the same sample are listed, as sequenced in a study of tissue T cells after allogeneic stem cell transplantation. Time point denoted: mouse harvest day 7 after allogeneic transplant. Mouse grafts combined 10^7 T-cell-depleted bone marrow cells with 10^6 splenic CD5+ T cells. Produced via immunoSEQ multiplex PCR; TCRdb's table is partial and in-frame only. The sample comprises 7,500 to 9,000 clones, over 40% of which are singletons, and 7.4% rests with the top ten. Sequenced material: gut tissue. The receptors here all came from a female BALB/c mouse given C57BL/6 T cells with graft-versus-host disease after an allogeneic hematopoietic cell transplant.

Only one count was recorded for this clone. Gene names are mouse gene names. CDR3 bases read: TGTGCAAGCAGCTTAGATTGGGGGCCTTCTGGAAATACGCTCTAT. It encodes CASSLDWGPSGNTLY. The entire CDR3 sequence reads CASSLDWGPSGNTLYF. V is TRBV16 and J is TRBJ1-3; a weak D match, TRBD1 (6 bases). The read ends 1 residue before the CDR3 terminus; that terminus is restored from the germline J gene. Between the trimmed V and J ends, which lost 0 bases and 0 bases, there was a span of 9 bases. This CDR3 has 16 residues. CDR1 is SGHSA and CDR2 is FRNQAP in the germline V gene.

Note on this clone: Gene and germline names: mouse. The read finishes 1 residue shy of the CDR3 end, and the germline J gene is used to complete it. The genes are TRBV3 and TRBJ2-7; tentative D call: TRBD1 (5 bases). V gave up 1 base and J gave up 0 bases, with 7 bases separating them. The CDR3 sequence is 14 residues long. Per germline, CDR1 SNHLY and CDR2 FYNGKV (reference sequence). The CDR3 loop is CASSLGQISYEQYF. The CDR3 DNA, read in part, is TGTGCCAGCAGCTTAGGACAGATCTCCTATGAACAGTAC.

As for this clone: Any gene name here is a mouse gene name. The read ends 1 residue before the CDR3 terminus; that terminus is restored from the germline J gene. The rearrangement links TRBV24 to TRBJ1-5; weak D call: TRBD1 (6 bases). From germline, CDR1 is KGHTA and CDR2 FRNEEI. Trimming cost V 7 bases and J 0 bases, with 10 bases left between them. The CDR3 covers 14 residues. CDR3 DNA, as far as it was read: TGTGCCAGCACCGGACAGAATAACAACCAGGCTCCGCTT. Protein product: CASTGQNNNQAPL. The CDR3 in its entirety is CASTGQNNNQAPLF.

In regard to this clone: Genes here carry mouse names. The CDR3 end lies 1 residue beyond the end of the read and is filled in from the germline J gene. The V gene is TRBV26, the J gene TRBJ1-6; TRBD1 is a possible D gene (5 bases). TRBJ1-6 is placed among ORFs of uncertain function. Germline CDR1 reads KGHPV; CDR2 reads FQNQEV (reference sequence). The CDR3 totals 13 residues. The germline V and J ends were trimmed by 4 bases and 6 bases, with 7 bases remaining between them. Incomplete CDR3 DNA: TGTGCCAGCAGTCCCAGGGTTAATTCGCCCCTCTAC. The encoded protein is CASSPRVNSPLY. The entire CDR3 protein is CASSPRVNSPLYF.

Points on this clone: The gene symbols are mouse symbols. The covered CDR3 bases are TGTGCCAGCAGTCTGGGGCGAGACACAGAAGTCTTC. Translating gives CASSLGRDTEVF. The full CDR3 protein reads CASSLGRDTEVFF. The J gene is TRBJ1-1, the V gene TRBV24; D gene ambiguous. The read finishes 1 residue shy of the CDR3 end, and the germline J gene is used to complete it. There are 13 residues in the CDR3. V lost 2 bases and J lost 3, with 7 bases in between. In germline, CDR1 is KGHTA, CDR2 FRNEEI.

Note on this clone: All gene names here are mouse names. The CDR3 end falls 1 residue outside the read, so it is completed with the germline J gene. The chain uses TRBV12-2 and TRBJ2-1; 8 bases agree with TRBD2. V trimming: 0 bases; J trimming: 3 bases; junction bases outside the gene matches: 0. There are 14 residues in the CDR3. Germline CDR1 SGHLS, CDR2 HYDKME. CDR3 DNA (partial): TGTGCCAGCTCTCTCACTGGGGGCTATGCTGAGCAGTTC. Residues: CASSLTGGYAEQF. The full CDR3 protein is CASSLTGGYAEQFF.

This clone came up a few times. Mouse gene names apply. The read ends 1 residue early relative to the CDR3; the germline J gene fills the gap. The chain is built from TRBV3 and TRBJ1-3; weak D call: TRBD1 (5 bases). The CDR3 is 13 amino acids. Germline assignment: CDR1 SNHLY and CDR2 FYNGKV (reference sequence). V shed 5 bases and J shed 3 bases, with 8 bases lying between them. CDR3 DNA, as far as it was read: TGTGCCAGCAGCCCGAGGGGTGGAAATACGCTCTAT. Its protein is CASSPRGGNTLY. The whole CDR3 sequence reads CASSPRGGNTLYF.